The 21 T cell receptor beta chains below come from one sample, sequenced in a study of cytomegalovirus exposure and HLA in healthy donors. Both 60 Vbeta primers and 13 Jbeta primers went into the PCR. TCRdb's table, derived via immunoSEQ multiplex PCR, lists solely in-frame clones and lacks some. The data contain more than 150,000 clones, less than 80% of them seen just once; the ten biggest clones take up about 1.6%. Sequenced input: PBMCs. These TCRs come from a man between 18 and 29 years old in good health and CMV-seronegative.

This clone was counted only a few times. This rearrangement joins TRBV27 to TRBJ1-1; weak D call: TRBD1 (5 bases). Germline V gives CDR1 MNHEY, CDR2 SMNVEV (reference sequence). The CDR3 consists of 14 residues. V lost 3 bases, J lost 0 bases, and 8 bases lay in between. The CDR3 here is CASSFGGMNTEAFF. The CDR3, as DNA: TGTGCCAGCAGTTTCGGGGGGATGAACACTGAAGCTTTCTTT.

The sample holds a few counts of this clone. The V call is TRBV4-1, the J call TRBJ2-3; 10 nucleotides agree with TRBD2. The length of the CDR3 is 16 residues. Germline loops: CDR1 MGHRA, CDR2 YSYEKL. Trimming removed 1 base from V and 4 bases from J; junction bases left unmatched: 5. DNA for the CDR3: TGCGCCAGCAGCCAAGCAAGCGGGGGGGCAGCAGATACGCAGTATTTT. This translates into CASSQASGGAADTQYF.

This clone was detected only a few times. V and J are TRBV7-2 and TRBJ2-7, with 7 bases matching TRBD2. With 2 bases clipped from V and 6 bases from J, the junction kept 10 bases outside the gene matches. This CDR3 is 15 amino acids long. The germline V gene has CDR1 SGHTA and CDR2 FQGNSA. CDR3 region: CASSLSIGTISEQYF. CDR3 nucleotides: TGTGCCAGCAGCTTAAGTATCGGGACTATCTCCGAGCAGTACTTC. Together with reference TRBV7-2 and TRBJ2-7, the CDR3 gives the full variable domain: GAGVSQSPSNKVTEKGKDVELRCDPISGHTALYWYRQSLGQGLEFLIYFQGNSAPDKSGLPSDRFSAERTGGSVSTLTIQRTQQEDSAVYLCASSLSIGTISEQYFGPGTRLTVT.

The chain has TRBV27 and TRBJ2-2, with D unclear. Trimming took off 8 bases at V and 6 bases at J, with 13 bases between the two ends. The CDR3 covers 13 residues. Germline assignment: CDR1 MNHEY and CDR2 SMNVEV (reference sequence). The CDR3 DNA reads TGTGCCAGCCTGCCACTGACTGCCGGGGAGCTGTTTTTT. It translates to CASLPLTAGELFF.

The chain couples TRBV10-3 to TRBJ2-1; D may be TRBD1 (5 bases). This CDR3 region has 14 residues. Trimming took off 7 bases at V and 8 bases at J, with 18 bases between the two ends. Germline V gives CDR1 ENHRY, CDR2 SYGVKD. The CDR3: CAINEGVLSDEQFF. DNA for the CDR3: TGTGCCATCAACGAAGGGGTCCTGAGCGATGAGCAGTTCTTC.

This clone is a singleton in its sample. This chain links TRBV9 with TRBJ1-1; the D is unclear. Germline-derived CDR1 and CDR2 are SGDLS and YYNGEE. This CDR3 is 14 amino acids long. V was cut by 0 bases and J by 1 base, with 7 bases left in between. The DNA for the CDR3 is TGTGCCAGCAGCGTAGGCCACAGGAACACTGAAGCTTTCTTT. This translates into CASSVGHRNTEAFF.

V and J are TRBV19 and TRBJ1-2; 9 bases map to TRBD1. CDR3 length: 15 residues. CDR1 is LNHDA, CDR2 SQIVND, per germline (reference sequence). With V trimmed by 11 bases and J by 0 bases, 10 bases remained unmatched. CDR3 nucleotide sequence: TGTGCCTCCCGGACAGGGGCAACGTCTAACTATGGCTACACCTTC. Its translation is CASRTGATSNYGYTF.

The CDR3 sequence is CASMKSGNTIYF. The CDR3 DNA reads as TGTGCCAGCATGAAGAGCGGAAACACCATATATTTT. V gene TRBV6-5 combines with J gene TRBJ1-3; D uncertain. The V and J ends lost 7 bases and 4 bases respectively, with 8 bases between them. This CDR3 comprises 12 residues. Germline CDR1 reads MNHEY; CDR2 reads SVGAGI.

The chain joins TRBV7-8 to TRBJ2-7; 9 positions agree with TRBD1. The germline gives CDR1 SGHVS, CDR2 FQNEAQ. The CDR3 consists of 17 residues. Trimming took 2 bases from V and 3 from J; bases not matched to a gene: 11. The CDR3 DNA is TGTGCCAGCAGCTTAAGACAGGGGGGCGTGAAATTCTACGAGCAGTACTTC. Its translation: CASSLRQGGVKFYEQYF.

The rearrangement uses TRBV7-2 and TRBJ2-5; D perhaps matches TRBD1 (5 bases). This CDR3 region has 13 residues. Germline loops: CDR1 SGHTA, CDR2 FQGNSA. V was shortened by 9 bases and J by 5 bases, with 16 bases between the two germline ends. CDR3 loop: CASRAGPGETQYF. For the CDR3, the DNA is TGTGCCAGTCGGGCAGGGCCTGGGGAGACCCAGTACTTC.

The chain combines TRBV14 with TRBJ2-7, with 8 bases lining up with TRBD2. Losses at the gene ends were 0 bases for V and 3 bases for J; bases not matched to a gene: 10. The germline CDR1 and CDR2 sequences are SGHDN and FVKESK. The CDR3 is 17 amino acids. The CDR3 spells CASSQDPWVAGYYEQYF. DNA of the CDR3: TGTGCCAGCAGCCAAGACCCCTGGGTAGCGGGGTACTACGAGCAGTACTTC.

This chain links TRBV6-5 with TRBJ1-1, with 7 bases matching TRBD1. Unmatched junction bases numbered 5, after V lost 4 bases and J lost 6 bases. Germline CDR1 and CDR2: MNHEY and SVGAGI. There are 13 residues in the CDR3. CDR3 region: CASSLTGVPEAFF. The DNA of the CDR3 is TGTGCCAGCAGTTTAACAGGGGTCCCTGAAGCTTTCTTT.

CDR3 region: CASSLQVGSPRGEQFF. CDR3 sequence (DNA): TGCGCCAGCAGCTTGCAAGTGGGTTCCCCGCGCGGTGAGCAGTTCTTC. The chain carries TRBV5-1 and TRBJ2-1; D unresolved. V gave up 1 base and J gave up 9 bases, with 20 bases separating them. Germline loops: CDR1 SGHRS, CDR2 YFSETQ. This CDR3 has 16 residues.

V is TRBV19 and J is TRBJ1-1; possible D gene TRBD1, 6 bases. Germline V gives CDR1 LNHDA, CDR2 SQIVND (reference sequence). The ends were cut back, 7 bases at V and 1 base at J, with 16 bases in the middle. This CDR3 has 15 amino acids. The CDR3 reads CASIGQGWGNTEAFF. The DNA of the CDR3 is TGTGCCAGTATCGGTCAGGGGTGGGGGAACACTGAAGCTTTCTTT.

The chain links TRBV15 to TRBJ1-2; D is unresolved. V shed 0 bases and J shed 4 bases, with 9 bases lying between them. This CDR3 contains 14 residues. Germline V CDR1 and CDR2: LNHNV, YYDKDF (reference sequence). This chain's CDR3 is CATSRDEYSYGYTF. Here the CDR3 DNA reads TGTGCCACCAGCAGAGATGAGTACAGCTATGGCTACACCTTC.

V gene TRBV7-8 combines with J gene TRBJ1-6; maybe TRBD1 (6 bases). Germline V gene data show CDR1 as SGHVS and CDR2 as FQNEAQ. This CDR3 comprises 13 residues. V lost 1 base and J 9 bases, leaving 7 bases between the germline ends. The CDR3 spells CASSLDRVSPLHF. Here the CDR3 DNA reads TGTGCCAGCAGCTTAGACAGGGTTTCACCCCTCCACTTT. Combining the CDR3 with reference TRBV7-8 and TRBJ1-6 gives the whole variable domain GAGVSQSPRYKVAKRGQDVALRCDPISGHVSLFWYQQALGQGPEFLTYFQNEAQLDKSGLPSDRFFAERPEGSVSTLKIQRTQQEDSAVYLCASSLDRVSPLHFGNGTRLTVT.

V and J are TRBV29-1 and TRBJ1-1, with unresolved D. The V and J ends lost 6 bases and 0 bases respectively, with 8 bases between them. Germline V gives CDR1 SQVTM, CDR2 ANQGSEA. This CDR3 has 12 amino acids. Here the CDR3 DNA reads TGCAGCGTATTACGGTTGAACACTGAAGCTTTCTTT. This gives the protein CSVLRLNTEAFF.

The chain employs TRBV7-9 and TRBJ2-3, with D hard to call. Germline V gene lookup returns CDR1 SEHNR and CDR2 FQNEAQ (reference sequence). Trimming took off 5 bases at V and 0 bases at J, with 15 bases between the two ends. The CDR3 is 16 amino acids. The DNA for the CDR3 is TGTGCCAGCAGCCGAGCGAGGTCTGCTAGCACAGATACGCAGTATTTT. It encodes CASSRARSASTDTQYF.

The chain uses TRBV7-2 and TRBJ1-5, with TRBD1 as a possible D gene (6 bases). The CDR3 is 15 amino acids. The germline V gene has CDR1 SGHTA and CDR2 FQGNSA. V gave up 5 bases and J gave up 2 bases, with 13 bases separating them. In DNA, the CDR3 is TGTGCCAGCAGCCGTCCAGGGGACGGCAATCAGCCCCAGCATTTT. Amino acid sequence: CASSRPGDGNQPQHF.

This clone was counted once. This sequence joins TRBV19 and TRBJ1-5; no clear D gene. Germline V lookup: CDR1 LNHDA, CDR2 SQIVND (reference sequence). The CDR3 contains 13 residues. V lost 5 bases to trimming and J lost 2 bases, with 7 bases between them. In nucleotides, the CDR3 is TGTGCCAGTAGTCCCCGGGGCAATCAGCCCCAGCATTTT. Translated, it gives CASSPRGNQPQHF.

The genes are TRBV27 and TRBJ1-1; 7 bases match TRBD1. J gave up 7 bases and V 7 bases, and 3 bases lay outside the gene matches. Germline-derived CDR1 and CDR2 are MNHEY and SMNVEV (reference sequence). CDR3 length: 11 amino acids. The DNA for the CDR3 is TGTGCCAGCAAGGACAGGTGTGAAGCTTTCTTT. This encodes CASKDRCEAFF.